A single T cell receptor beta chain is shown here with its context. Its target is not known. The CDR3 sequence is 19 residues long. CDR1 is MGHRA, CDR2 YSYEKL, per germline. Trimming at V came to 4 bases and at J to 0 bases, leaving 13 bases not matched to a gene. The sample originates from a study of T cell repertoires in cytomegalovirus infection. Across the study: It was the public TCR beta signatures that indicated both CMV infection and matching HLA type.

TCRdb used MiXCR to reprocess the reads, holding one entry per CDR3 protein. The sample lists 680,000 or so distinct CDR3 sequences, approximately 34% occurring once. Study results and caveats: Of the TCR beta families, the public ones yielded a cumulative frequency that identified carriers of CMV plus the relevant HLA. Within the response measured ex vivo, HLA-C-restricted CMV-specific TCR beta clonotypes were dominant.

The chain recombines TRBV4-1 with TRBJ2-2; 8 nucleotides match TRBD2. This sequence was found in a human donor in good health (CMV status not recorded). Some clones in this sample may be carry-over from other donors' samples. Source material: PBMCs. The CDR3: CASSPQGAGALPNTGELFF. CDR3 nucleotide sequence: TGCGCCAGCAGCCCCCAGGGAGCGGGGGCCCTTCCGAACACCGGGGAGCTGTTTTTT.